These T cell receptor beta chains were read from a single sample in a study of naive and memory T cell subsets. TCRdb re-derived calls from the UMI-ligation and nested PCR reads in MiXCR, one entry per CDR3 protein. Among more than 30,000 distinct CDR3 sequences listed, 9.5% to 12% were seen once. The specimen was skin, collected from a tuberculin skin test site. These receptors were obtained from an adult in good health. The CDR3 runs from the conserved cysteine through the conserved F or W. The D gene is left open where the match is weak. Not every row has a clone size; where given, it reads once, few, many or a size class.

many,TRBV29-1,TRBJ2-7,TRBD2,TGCAGCGTTGAGATCTGGGAGGGCGAGCAGTACTTC,CSVEIWEGEQYF
many,TRBV29-1,TRBJ1-2,TRBD1,TGCAGCGTACAGGGGGCGGCCACAGCTAACTATGGCTACACCTTC,CSVQGAATANYGYTF
few,TRBV28,TRBJ2-2,.,TGTGCCAGCAGTGGAATTCGGTTGGGCGGGGAGCTGTTTTTT,CASSGIRLGGELFF
.,TRBV4-1,TRBJ1-5,.,TGCGCCAGCAGCCCCACCTTAGGGGTCCAGGGAGGCCCCAATCAGCCCCAGCATTTT,CASSPTLGVQGGPNQPQHF
.,TRBV7-9,TRBJ2-5,TRBD2,TGTGCCAGCAGCTTGGGCATGACTAGCGGGAGGTCGCAAGAGACCCAGTACTTC,CASSLGMTSGRSQETQYF
few,TRBV7-9,TRBJ2-2,.,TGTGCCAGCAGCATCACAGGGATGGCCGGGGAGCTGTTTTTT,CASSITGMAGELFF
medium-sized,TRBV29-1,TRBJ2-1,.,TGCAGCGTTGGGCCTCCCAACAATGAGCAGTTCTTC,CSVGPPNNEQFF
few,TRBV24-1,TRBJ2-2,TRBD1,TGTGCCACCAGTGACCCCCGGTGGGGACAGCTGAACACCGGGGAGCTGTTTTTT,CATSDPRWGQLNTGELFF
few,TRBV7-8,TRBJ2-3,TRBD1,TGTGCCAGCAGCTTACAGGGGGCCGGGACAGATACGCAGTATTTT,CASSLQGAGTDTQYF
.,TRBV19,TRBJ1-2,TRBD1,TGTGCCAGTAGTATACCAGGGGGCGGCTATGGCTACACCTTC,CASSIPGGGYGYTF
few,TRBV3-1,TRBJ1-1,TRBD1,TGTGCCAGCAGCCCCAGGACAGGGAAAGGGATGAACACTGAAGCTTTCTTT,CASSPRTGKGMNTEAFF
few,TRBV18,TRBJ1-1,.,TGTGCCAGCTCATACATATCGAGGAACACTGAAGCTTTCTTT,CASSYISRNTEAFF
many,TRBV14,TRBJ1-4,.,TGTGCCAGCAGCAAAGGGACACCCCAAGGCGGACTGTTTTTT,CASSKGTPQGGLFF
few,TRBV13,TRBJ1-2,.,TGTGCCAGCAGCCTGACAACCTGGGTCGGTGGCTACACCTTC,CASSLTTWVGGYTF
few,TRBV20-1,TRBJ2-5,.,TGCAGTGCCCCAGGATCGGCTAGCGCGGCCCAAGAGACCCAGTACTTC,CSAPGSASAAQETQYF
.,TRBV19,TRBJ2-4,.,TGTGCCAGTAGTGAATTCGCCAAAAACATTCAGTACTTC,CASSEFAKNIQYF
.,TRBV11-1,TRBJ1-6,.,TGTGCCAGCAGCTACCTCCAGGATTCACCCCTCCACTTT,CASSYLQDSPLHF
many,TRBV18,TRBJ1-2,.,TGTGCCAGCTCACCGGCAGGGGACCTAAACTATGGCTACACCTTC,CASSPAGDLNYGYTF
few,TRBV7-9,TRBJ2-5,.,TGTGCCAGCAGCTTATGGCCAGTCGAGGAGACCCAGTACTTC,CASSLWPVEETQYF
many,TRBV5-1,TRBJ2-2,.,TGCGCCAGCAGCTGGGGAAGTAACACCGGGGAGCTGTTTTTT,CASSWGSNTGELFF
.,TRBV29-1,TRBJ2-2,.,TGCAGCGCTGAGAAACAAATCAACACCGGGGAGCCGTTTTTT,CSAEKQINTGEPFF
few,TRBV7-9,TRBJ1-2,.,TGTGCCAGCAGCTTGGGCGAAGATGGCTACACCTTC,CASSLGEDGYTF
.,TRBV30,TRBJ1-5,.,TGTGCCTGGAACATTGACAGGAATCAGCCCCAGCATTTT,CAWNIDRNQPQHF
many,TRBV20-1,TRBJ2-3,TRBD2,TGCAGTGCTAGAGGACCGGGACTAGCGGGGCGTAGCACAGATACGCAGTATTTT,CSARGPGLAGRSTDTQYF
many,TRBV20-1,TRBJ2-2,TRBD2,TGCAGTGCGCCCCAAGGCGGGAGGGCGAACACCGGGGAGCTGTTTTTT,CSAPQGGRANTGELFF
few,TRBV20-1,TRBJ2-7,TRBD2,TGCAGTGCTAGAGGGACTAGCGGGGGGCCCGTATACGAGCAGTACTTC,CSARGTSGGPVYEQYF
many,TRBV4-2,TRBJ2-7,TRBD1,TGTGCCAGCAGCCCGGGGACAGGGAAATACGAGCAGTACTTC,CASSPGTGKYEQYF
many,TRBV20-1,TRBJ2-1,.,TGCAGTGCTAGATCTGTGTTAAACAATGAGCAGTTCTTC,CSARSVLNNEQFF